This T cell receptor (beta chain) is drawn from a study of cytomegalovirus exposure and HLA in healthy donors. Points from the study as a whole: Using a false discovery rate of 0.05, a later analysis showed that roughly 16,000 TCR beta sequences were associated with HLA alleles. While the bulk of TCR sequences proved rare, some public TCRs turned up in many donors. Within an earlier analysis, most TCR beta V segments proved productive either about 90% or about 30% of the time. Most subjects had HLA-A and HLA-B alleles reportedly predicted accurately by TCR beta sequences.

Remarks on this clone: Its antigen is not known.

The V and J ends lost 0 bases and 2 bases respectively, with 10 bases between them. The CDR3 runs to 14 residues. Germline values: CDR1 SQVTM, CDR2 ANQGSEA. A multiplex PCR was run with 60 Vbeta primers and 13 Jbeta primers. TCRdb's copy holds only in-frame clones and misses some; the assay was immunoSEQ multiplex PCR. The sample includes some 150,000 clones, 75% to 85% of them seen just once. J is TRBJ2-5 and V is TRBV29-1; D uncertain. The sequence came from a man aged 25-40 years in good health and CMV-seronegative. Sequencing was performed on PBMCs. CDR3 sequence: CSVEEQTPQETQYF. The CDR3 DNA reads TGCAGCGTTGAAGAACAGACACCACAAGAGACCCAGTACTTC.